A selection of T cell receptor beta chains follows, all from one sample in a study of T cells expressing NK-cell markers. TCRdb reprocessed the 5' RACE reads and reports one entry per CDR3 protein, with no DNA. This sample's clone table lists hundreds of thousands of distinct CDR3 sequences. Input material: blood T cells: a sorted CD56 or NKG2C T cell subset, CD4+ or CD8+ T cells, or bulk PBMC T cells (not recorded which). These receptors all stem from a woman aged 18 to 75 in good health. The CDR3 runs from the conserved cysteine through the conserved F or W.

>TRBV12-3/TRBV12-4|TRBJ1-6
CASSRARGSPLHF
>TRBV27|TRBJ2-2
CASRRDRGTGELFF
>TRBV2|TRBJ2-2
CASKRVTQNTGELFF
>TRBV25-1|TRBJ1-1
CASSEVVGDTEAFF
>TRBV5-4|TRBJ1-3
CASSFDTGNTIYF
>TRBV7-3|TRBJ2-1
CASSLYPPTRRASGLNEQFF
>TRBV11-2|TRBJ1-3
CASSPGQGAIGNTIYF
>TRBV12-3/TRBV12-4|TRBJ2-3
CASSFWGFEDTQYF
>TRBV3-1|TRBJ1-1
CASSRNRGSNTEAFF
>TRBV7-9|TRBJ1-1
CLASKTGESEAFF
>TRBV14|TRBJ2-1
CASSQDRGVGYNEQFF
>TRBV14|TRBJ2-7
CASSQGQGGFYEQYF
>TRBV9|TRBJ2-5
CASSARQGVSETQYF
>TRBV19|TRBJ2-2
CASSMVGGTGELFF
>TRBV6-2/TRBV6-3|TRBJ2-2
CASSTGIGELFF